The next 30 T cell receptor beta chains were all read from a single sample in a study of shared clonotypes between healthy human individuals (TCRdb year 2020). Library generation was performed with the immunoSEQ multiplex PCR assay. In its TCRdb copy, this immuneACCESS table keeps in-frame sequences only and misses some clones. Where compared with another copy, unresolved V genes explain less than half of these, and the others have no known cause. Within this sample are roughly 2.6 million clones, with around nine tenths of them counted one time only. The ten top clones hold under 0.15% of the sample. The sequenced sample was naive CD4+ T cells sorted from blood. What this sample's cell subset or site label stands for: CD45RA+ positively selected. The receptors derive from a man younger than 35 in good health.

V usage is TRBV28 and J usage is TRBJ2-7; a weak D match, TRBD1 (5 bases). Trimming pared 7 bases from V and 2 bases from J, leaving 15 bases between. There are 14 residues in the CDR3. Germline V CDR1 and CDR2: MDHEN, SYDVKM. Here the CDR3 reads CASTSRQPPYEQYF. DNA for the CDR3: TGTGCCAGCACAAGCAGACAGCCTCCCTACGAGCAGTACTTC.

V usage is TRBV19 and J usage is TRBJ1-1, with no clear D. Germline V gene lookup returns CDR1 LNHDA and CDR2 SQIVND (reference sequence). Trimming took off 8 bases at V and 0 bases at J, with 10 bases between the two ends. The CDR3 loop spans 13 amino acids. The CDR3 coding sequence is TGTGCCAGTTCCGCCTCAATGAACACTGAAGCTTTCTTT. Protein sequence: CASSASMNTEAFF.

CDR3 in DNA: TGTGCCAGTACAAGGGGACAGGGGCAAGATACGCAGTATTTT. It specifies CASTRGQGQDTQYF. The rearrangement joins TRBV19 to TRBJ2-3; 10 bases fit TRBD1. J was trimmed by 5 bases and V by 7 bases; bases with no gene match: 6. The CDR3 runs 14 residues. Germline V gives CDR1 LNHDA, CDR2 SQIVND (reference sequence).

The chain is built from TRBV5-8 and TRBJ1-2; D is uncertain. Trimming took off 5 bases at V and 8 bases at J, with 13 bases between the two ends. This CDR3 comprises 12 residues. Germline loops: CDR1 SGHTS, CDR2 YDEGEE. The CDR3 nucleotides read TGTGCCAGCAGTCTAGACTGGAGCGGCTACACCTTC. Its protein product is CASSLDWSGYTF.

This clone was recorded once. The chain uses TRBV4-3 and TRBJ1-2; D possibly corresponds to TRBD1 (5 bases). V lost 4 bases and J lost 6, with 15 bases in between. Per germline, CDR1 LGHNA and CDR2 YSLEER. The length of the CDR3 is 14 residues. Here the CDR3 reads CASSLGRGAHGYTF. The CDR3 DNA reads TGCGCCAGCAGCCTAGGAAGGGGCGCACATGGCTACACCTTC.

This rearrangement joins TRBV5-6 to TRBJ1-5, with D possibly being TRBD1 (6 bases). Trimming removed 3 bases from V and 3 bases from J, with 16 bases in between. CDR1 is SGHDT, CDR2 YYEEEE, per germline. The CDR3 is 16 residues long. CDR3 sequence (DNA): TGTGCCAGCAGCTCGGGGGGACATAGTCTCAATCAGCCCCAGCATTTT. Its translation: CASSSGGHSLNQPQHF.

This clone occurred a few times. Distinct nucleotide sequences in the sample also encode this CDR3. The chain combines TRBV30 with TRBJ1-6; TRBD1 is a possible D gene (5 bases). Germline loops: CDR1 GTSNPN, CDR2 SVGIG (reference sequence). This CDR3 comprises 13 residues. Trimming left V 2 bases short and J 9 bases short, with 11 bases between. CDR3 coding DNA: TGTGCCTGGAGTTCCCAGGGATCTTCACCCCTCCACTTT. This encodes CAWSSQGSSPLHF.

The chain joins TRBV7-9 to TRBJ2-2; D is perhaps TRBD2 (6 bases). Germline lookup yields CDR1 SEHNR and CDR2 FQNEAQ (reference sequence). CDR3 length equals 15 residues. V lost 1 base and J lost 7, with 13 bases in between. The CDR3 DNA reads as TGTGCCAGCAGCTTAGTGCAACTAGCAAGCGGGGAGCTGTTTTTT. Its translation: CASSLVQLASGELFF.

This clone was counted between two and nine times. The chain links TRBV4-3 to TRBJ2-5; D is undetermined. Trimming cost V 3 bases and J 1 base, with 6 bases left between them. Germline-derived CDR1 and CDR2 are LGHNA and YSLEER. This CDR3 is built from 13 residues. The CDR3: CASSQGFQETQYF. The CDR3, as DNA: TGCGCCAGCAGCCAGGGGTTCCAAGAGACCCAGTACTTC.

The chain joins TRBV18 to TRBJ2-7; 12 nucleotides line up with TRBD2. CDR1 is KGHSH and CDR2 is LQKENI in the germline V gene. The CDR3 extends over 15 amino acids. V was clipped by 4 bases and J by 4 bases; unmatched bases: 5. CDR3 bases: TGTGCCAGCTCACAGACTAGCGGGAGTGCTTACGAGCAGTACTTC. Encoded protein: CASSQTSGSAYEQYF.

The genes are TRBV10-1 and TRBJ2-7, with TRBD2 matching over 10 bases. In germline, CDR1 is WNHNN, CDR2 SYGVQD (reference sequence). The CDR3 extends over 16 amino acids. The V segment lost 0 bases and the J segment 3 bases; nucleotides outside the gene matches: 5. CDR3 bases: TGCGCCAGCAGTGAGTCGATAGCGGGAGGTGACTACGAGCAGTACTTC. Its translation: CASSESIAGGDYEQYF.

The chain is built from TRBV4-1 and TRBJ1-6, with D tentatively TRBD1 (6 bases). V was shortened by 3 bases and J by 9 bases, with 15 bases between the two germline ends. The CDR3 consists of 15 residues. Germline CDR1 and CDR2: MGHRA and YSYEKL. Here the CDR3 reads CASSHPPRGGSPLHF. The CDR3 coding sequence is TGCGCCAGCAGCCACCCCCCCAGGGGAGGTTCACCCCTCCACTTT.

The chain couples TRBV5-6 to TRBJ2-7; TRBD1 matches 7 bases. The length of the CDR3 is 17 residues. Trimming removed 1 base from V and 2 bases from J; junction bases left unmatched: 12. Per the germline V gene, CDR1 is SGHDT and CDR2 is YYEEEE. The CDR3 region has the DNA TGTGCCAGCAGCTTGTTAGGGGGAACAGGGGATCCCTACGAGCAGTACTTC. It codes for CASSLLGGTGDPYEQYF.

The chain links TRBV7-2 to TRBJ2-7, with 7 bases aligning to TRBD1. CDR3 length: 15 amino acids. Trimming cost V 0 bases and J 6 bases; bases outside gene matches: 8. Germline V gene sequence: CDR1 SGHTA, CDR2 FQGNSA. The DNA for the CDR3 is TGTGCCAGCAGCTTAGCCCCGGGACAGTCATTCGAGCAGTACTTC. Its protein product is CASSLAPGQSFEQYF.

J is TRBJ2-1 and V is TRBV19, with D hard to call. In germline, CDR1 is LNHDA, CDR2 SQIVND (reference sequence). Trimming left V 5 bases short and J 6 bases short, with 14 bases between. The CDR3 is 14 amino acids. The CDR3 reads CASSPLFPRNEQFF. CDR3 sequence (DNA): TGTGCCAGTAGTCCCCTTTTTCCCCGCAATGAGCAGTTCTTC.

V and J are TRBV5-1 and TRBJ1-3; a possible D gene is TRBD1 (6 bases). The V and J ends lost 4 bases and 2 bases respectively, with 19 bases between them. Germline V gene data show CDR1 as SGHRS and CDR2 as YFSETQ. The CDR3 is 17 residues long. CDR3 residues: CASSRSADRLTGNTIYF. CDR3 nucleotide sequence: TGCGCCAGCAGCCGGTCGGCAGACAGGCTCACTGGAAACACCATATATTTT.

V is TRBV30 and J is TRBJ1-4; D is uncertain. Germline assignment: CDR1 GTSNPN and CDR2 SVGIG (reference sequence). Trimming stripped 2 bases from V and 6 bases from J, with 7 bases between. This CDR3 region has 12 residues. CDR3 sequence reads: CAWSTQYEKLFF. The CDR3 coding sequence is TGTGCCTGGAGTACACAGTATGAAAAACTGTTTTTT.

Only one count was recorded for this clone. The rearrangement uses TRBV7-3 and TRBJ2-5; 12 bases are a match to TRBD2. CDR3 length equals 14 residues. Germline V gene sequence: CDR1 SGHTA, CDR2 FQGTGA. The ends lost 3 bases at V and 10 bases at J; junction bases unmatched: 6. CDR3 sequence (DNA): TGTGCCAGCAGCTTGGGACTAGCGGGCTCACACCAGTACTTC. The encoded protein is CASSLGLAGSHQYF.

The chain links TRBV30 to TRBJ2-7; the D is unclear. V was shortened by 0 bases and J by 2 bases, with 11 bases between the two germline ends. The CDR3 is 14 amino acids. Germline-derived CDR1 and CDR2 are GTSNPN and SVGIG (reference sequence). CDR3 DNA: TGTGCCTGGAGTGTACTCGGCAGAGCCTACGAGCAGTACTTC. Its protein is CAWSVLGRAYEQYF. The full variable domain, with the rest looked up from reference TRBV30 and TRBJ2-7, is SQTIHQWPATLVQPVGSPLSLECTVEGTSNPNLYWYRQAAGRGLQLLFYSVGIGQISSEVPQNLSASRPQDRQFILSSKKLLLSDSGFYLCAWSVLGRAYEQYFGPGTRLTVT.

V is TRBV5-1 and J is TRBJ1-2, with TRBD1 identical over 7 bases. CDR1 and CDR2 (germline): SGHRS, YFSETQ. Trimming removed 3 bases from V and 0 bases from J; junction bases left unmatched: 5. The CDR3 runs 15 residues. CDR3 amino acids: CASSSGQTTNYGYTF. DNA for the CDR3: TGCGCCAGCAGCTCGGGACAGACGACTAACTATGGCTACACCTTC.

The chain employs TRBV5-1 and TRBJ1-2; D is undetermined. Trimming stripped 5 bases from V and 6 bases from J, with 14 bases between. The CDR3 loop spans 13 amino acids. Looked up from germline, CDR1 is SGHRS and CDR2 is YFSETQ. The CDR3 loop reads CASRKTDRDGYTF. The CDR3 DNA reads as TGCGCCAGCAGGAAGACCGACCGGGATGGCTACACCTTC.

CDR3 region: CASSLEPGGTNQPQHF. The CDR3, as DNA: TGCGCCAGCAGCTTGGAACCAGGGGGTACGAATCAGCCCCAGCATTTT. The chain carries TRBV5-1 and TRBJ1-5, with TRBD1 matching 7 bases. The CDR3 consists of 16 residues. From germline, CDR1 is SGHRS and CDR2 YFSETQ. The V and J ends lost 0 bases and 4 bases, in that order; junction bases with no gene match: 7. Full variable domain (rest looked up from reference TRBV5-1 and TRBJ1-5): KAGVTQTPRYLIKTRGQQVTLSCSPISGHRSVSWYQQTPGQGLQFLFEYFSETQRNKGNFPGRFSGRQFSNSRSEMNVSTLELGDSALYLCASSLEPGGTNQPQHFGDGTRLSIL.

The rearrangement joins TRBV7-9 to TRBJ2-1; tentatively, D is TRBD2 (6 bases). V was pared by 1 base and J by 3 bases, with 10 bases between. The CDR3 contains 15 residues. Germline V gene sequence: CDR1 SEHNR, CDR2 FQNEAQ (reference sequence). This CDR3 reads CASSLDGLNYNEQFF. The CDR3 DNA reads as TGTGCCAGCAGCTTAGACGGACTAAACTACAATGAGCAGTTCTTC.

The V and J genes are TRBV5-4 and TRBJ2-3, with TRBD2 matching 7 bases. Trimming at V came to 3 bases and at J to 2 bases, leaving 3 bases not matched to a gene. The CDR3 is made up of 14 amino acids. Germline V lookup: CDR1 SGHNT, CDR2 YYREEE (reference sequence). The chain's CDR3 is CASSSTSYTDTQYF. The CDR3 region has the DNA TGTGCCAGCAGCTCGACTAGCTACACAGATACGCAGTATTTT.

This clone was counted once. The chain couples TRBV14 to TRBJ2-3; a possible D gene is TRBD2 (6 bases). Trimming cost V 5 bases and J 6 bases, with 15 bases left between them. This CDR3 spans 14 amino acids. Germline V gene sequence: CDR1 SGHDN, CDR2 FVKESK. CDR3 amino acids: CASSLVGGADTQYF. CDR3 bases: TGTGCCAGCAGCTTAGTCGGAGGGGCCGATACGCAGTATTTT.

This clone was counted once. The chain is built from TRBV21-1 and TRBJ2-7; the table's D call of TRBD2 was not tested on the DNA. TRBV21-1 represents a pseudogene. The CDR3 has 11 residues. CDR3 coding DNA: TGTGCCAGCCCGGGGGTCGGGGAGCAGTACTTC. Amino acid sequence: CASPGVGEQYF.

The chain uses TRBV5-1 and TRBJ2-3; possibly TRBD2 for D (6 bases). V lost 2 bases and J 2 bases, leaving 15 bases between the germline ends. CDR1 and CDR2 (germline): SGHRS, YFSETQ. The CDR3 covers 16 residues. This CDR3 reads CASSLGEVLITDTQYF. In DNA, the CDR3 is TGCGCCAGCAGCTTAGGGGAGGTTCTTATCACAGATACGCAGTATTTT.

The rearrangement uses TRBV7-6 and TRBJ2-3; 7 positions match TRBD1. Germline trimming cut 3 bases from V and 0 bases from J; bases unmatched to any gene: 9. From germline, CDR1 is SGHVS and CDR2 FNYEAQ. The CDR3 length is 17 residues. The CDR3 nucleotides are TGTGCCAGCAGCTTTTCGGAAGACAGGGAGAGCACAGATACGCAGTATTTT. Protein sequence: CASSFSEDRESTDTQYF.

This rearrangement joins TRBV7-6 to TRBJ2-7; tentative D call: TRBD1 (6 bases). Germline V gene sequence: CDR1 SGHVS, CDR2 FNYEAQ. Trimming left V 5 bases short and J 7 bases short, with 9 bases between. The CDR3 runs 11 residues. DNA of the CDR3: TGTGCCAGCAGCCGAGGACAGGAGCAGTACTTC. Its translation is CASSRGQEQYF. The full variable domain, with the rest looked up from reference TRBV7-6 and TRBJ2-7, is GAGVSQSPRYKVTKRGQDVALRCDPISGHVSLYWYRQALGQGPEFLTYFNYEAQQDKSGLPNDRFSAERPEGSISTLTIQRTEQRDSAMYRCASSRGQEQYFGPGTRLTVT.

The chain employs TRBV5-1 and TRBJ1-2; D is perhaps TRBD1 (5 bases). Trimming shortened V by 3 bases and J by 4 bases, and 13 bases separated the two germline ends. The CDR3 consists of 14 residues. Per germline, CDR1 SGHRS and CDR2 YFSETQ. In DNA form, the CDR3 reads TGCGCCAGCAGCTCGACAGATGGATCCTATGGCTACACCTTC. Protein product: CASSSTDGSYGYTF.